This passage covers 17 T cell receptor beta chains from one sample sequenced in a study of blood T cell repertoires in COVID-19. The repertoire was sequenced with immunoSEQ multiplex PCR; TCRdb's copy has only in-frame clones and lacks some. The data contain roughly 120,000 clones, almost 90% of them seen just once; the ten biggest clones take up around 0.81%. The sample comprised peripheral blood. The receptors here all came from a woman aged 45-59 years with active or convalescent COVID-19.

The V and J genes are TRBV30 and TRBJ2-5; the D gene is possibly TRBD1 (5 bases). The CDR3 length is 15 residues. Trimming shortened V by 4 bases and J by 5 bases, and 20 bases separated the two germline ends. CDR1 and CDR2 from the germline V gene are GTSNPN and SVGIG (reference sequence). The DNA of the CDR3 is TGTGCCTGGACCCAGCCCCCTCAGGGTGCGGAGACCCAGTACTTC. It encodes CAWTQPPQGAETQYF.

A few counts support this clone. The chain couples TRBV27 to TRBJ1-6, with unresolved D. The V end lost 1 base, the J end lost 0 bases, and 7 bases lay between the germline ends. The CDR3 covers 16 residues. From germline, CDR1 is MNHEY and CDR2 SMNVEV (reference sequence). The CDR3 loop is CASSLYEASYNSPLHF. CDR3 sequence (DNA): TGTGCCAGCAGTTTATACGAGGCCTCCTATAATTCACCCCTCCACTTT.

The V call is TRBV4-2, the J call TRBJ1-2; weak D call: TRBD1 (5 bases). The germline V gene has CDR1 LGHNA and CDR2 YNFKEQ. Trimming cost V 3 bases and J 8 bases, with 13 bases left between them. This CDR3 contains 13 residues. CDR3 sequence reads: CASSHDGQRGYTF. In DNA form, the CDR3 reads TGTGCCAGCAGCCATGACGGACAACGGGGCTACACCTTC.

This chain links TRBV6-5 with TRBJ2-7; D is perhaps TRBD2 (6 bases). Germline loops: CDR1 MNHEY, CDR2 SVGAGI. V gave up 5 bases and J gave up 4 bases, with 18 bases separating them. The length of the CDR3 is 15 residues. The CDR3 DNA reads TGTGCCAGCAGTCCCCTCCCCTCCGGGAGTTACGAGCAGTACTTC. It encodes CASSPLPSGSYEQYF.

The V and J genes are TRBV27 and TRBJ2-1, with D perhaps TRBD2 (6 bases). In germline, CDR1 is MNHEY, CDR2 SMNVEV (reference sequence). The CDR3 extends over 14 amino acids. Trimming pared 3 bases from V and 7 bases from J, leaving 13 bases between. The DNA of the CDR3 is TGTGCCAGCAGTTTCGGAGGGAGGATAAATGAGCAGTTCTTC. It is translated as CASSFGGRINEQFF.

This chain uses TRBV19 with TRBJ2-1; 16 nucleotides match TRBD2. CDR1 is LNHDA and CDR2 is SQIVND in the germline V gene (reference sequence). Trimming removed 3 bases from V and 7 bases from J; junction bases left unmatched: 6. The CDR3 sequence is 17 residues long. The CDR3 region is CASSIGGTSGRGNEQFF. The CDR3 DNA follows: TGTGCCAGTAGTATTGGGGGGACTAGCGGGAGGGGTAATGAGCAGTTCTTC.

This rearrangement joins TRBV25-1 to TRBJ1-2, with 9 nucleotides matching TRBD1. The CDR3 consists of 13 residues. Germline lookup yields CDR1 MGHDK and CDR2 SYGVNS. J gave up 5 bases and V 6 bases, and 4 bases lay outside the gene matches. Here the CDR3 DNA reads TGTGCCAGCAGCCTCGGGACAGGGTATGGCTACACCTTC. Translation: CASSLGTGYGYTF.

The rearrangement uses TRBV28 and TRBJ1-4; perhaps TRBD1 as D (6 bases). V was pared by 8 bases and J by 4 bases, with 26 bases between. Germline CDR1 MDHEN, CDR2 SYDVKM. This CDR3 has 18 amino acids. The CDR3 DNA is TGTGCCAGCCCGAAAGGACAGTTCATCTTCCCAATTAATGAAAAACTGTTTTTT. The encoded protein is CASPKGQFIFPINEKLFF.

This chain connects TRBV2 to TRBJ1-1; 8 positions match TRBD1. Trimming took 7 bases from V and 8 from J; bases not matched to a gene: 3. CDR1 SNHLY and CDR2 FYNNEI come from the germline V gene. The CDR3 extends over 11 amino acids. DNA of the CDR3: TGTGCCAGCACCTGGACAGGGGAAGCTTTCTTT. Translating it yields CASTWTGEAFF.

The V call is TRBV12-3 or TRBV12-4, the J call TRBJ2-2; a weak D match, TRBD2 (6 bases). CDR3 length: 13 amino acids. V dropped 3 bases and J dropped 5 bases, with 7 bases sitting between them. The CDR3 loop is CASSLTRTGELFF. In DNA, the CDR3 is TGTGCCAGCAGTTTGACTAGGACCGGGGAGCTGTTTTTT.

CDR3 DNA sequence: TGTGCCAGCAGCCGAGGGTACGAGCAGTACTTC. As protein: CASSRGYEQYF. V is TRBV28 and J is TRBJ2-7; tentatively, D is TRBD2 (5 bases). CDR1 is MDHEN and CDR2 is SYDVKM in the germline V gene. V gave up 6 bases and J gave up 4 bases, with 7 bases separating them. The CDR3 length is 11 residues.

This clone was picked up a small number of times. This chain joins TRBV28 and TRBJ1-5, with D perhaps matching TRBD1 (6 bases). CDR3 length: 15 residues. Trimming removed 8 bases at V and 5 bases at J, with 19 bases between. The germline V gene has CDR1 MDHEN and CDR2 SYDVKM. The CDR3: CASSPDTTGDQPQHF. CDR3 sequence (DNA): TGTGCCAGCTCTCCCGATACGACAGGAGATCAGCCCCAGCATTTT.

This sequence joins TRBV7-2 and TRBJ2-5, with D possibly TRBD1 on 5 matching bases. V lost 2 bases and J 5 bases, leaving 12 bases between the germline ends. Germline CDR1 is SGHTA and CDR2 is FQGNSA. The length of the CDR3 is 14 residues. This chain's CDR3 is CASSLRGKRETQYF. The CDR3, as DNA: TGTGCCAGCAGCTTAAGGGGTAAAAGGGAGACCCAGTACTTC.

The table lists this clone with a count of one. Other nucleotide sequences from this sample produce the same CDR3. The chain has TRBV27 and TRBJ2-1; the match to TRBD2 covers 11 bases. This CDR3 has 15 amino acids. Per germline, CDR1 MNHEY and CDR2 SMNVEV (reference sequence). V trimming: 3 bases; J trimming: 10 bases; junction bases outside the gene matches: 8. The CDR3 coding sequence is TGTGCCAGCAGTTTGAGTAGCGGGAGGGCCGGCGAGCAGTTCTTC. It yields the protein CASSLSSGRAGEQFF.

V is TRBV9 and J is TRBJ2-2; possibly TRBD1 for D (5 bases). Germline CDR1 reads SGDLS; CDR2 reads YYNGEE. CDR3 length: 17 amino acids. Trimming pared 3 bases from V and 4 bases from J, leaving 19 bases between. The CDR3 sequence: CASSEGMTTPTTGELFF. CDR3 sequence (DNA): TGTGCCAGCAGCGAGGGGATGACGACTCCGACCACCGGGGAGCTGTTTTTT.

CDR3 sequence (DNA): TGCGCCAGCAGCTTGAGGCAGGTTAGCACAGATACGCAGTATTTT. Translation gives CASSLRQVSTDTQYF. This rearrangement joins TRBV5-1 to TRBJ2-3; D is uncertain. This CDR3 comprises 15 residues. V shed 1 base and J shed 0 bases, with 9 bases lying between them. From germline, CDR1 is SGHRS and CDR2 YFSETQ.

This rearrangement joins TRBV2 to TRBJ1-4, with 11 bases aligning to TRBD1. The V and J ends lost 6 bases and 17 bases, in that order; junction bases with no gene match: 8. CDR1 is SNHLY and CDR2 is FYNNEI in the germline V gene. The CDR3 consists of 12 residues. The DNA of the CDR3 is TGTGCCAGCAGAGAGGACAGGGGGCCCGGTTTTTTT. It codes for CASREDRGPGFF.